This entry concerns a single TCR beta chain. The antigen it recognizes is unknown. Base qualities were left out, and no much larger clone turns up one base away. TCRbeta CDR3 regions were amplified from genomic DNA using the immunoSEQ Assay, a bias-controlled multiplex PCR. Processing in the source paper ran as follows. Nucleated cell counts per sample were estimated from amplification of reference gene primers within the assay. To quantify the absolute abundance of each unique TCRbeta CDR3 rearrangement, sequence reads were collapsed and filtered. For each sample, productive Simpson clonality was calculated as the square root of Simpson's diversity index across productive rearrangements. TCRdb re-hosts the immuneACCESS table, in-frame sequences only. Its copies lack some clones; in the studies checked, an unresolved V gene accounts for under half of them, and the cause for the rest is not known. V and J calls and clone size are as listed in that table; D and trimming were resolved from the DNA. The sample contains around 230,000 clones, roughly 88% of them found a single time. Around 2.4% of the sample goes to the ten largest clones.

Unmatched junction bases come to 8, with V trimmed by 3 bases and J by 3 bases. The germline V gene sets CDR1 to SGHDT and CDR2 to YYEEEE. The CDR3 runs 15 residues from the cysteine to the phenylalanine. The read is trimmed to its CDR3 DNA, 45 bases read in frame from base 1. A second Seattle source provided samples from volunteer blood donors who had recovered from COVID-19. Collaborating institutions collected whole blood in K2EDTA tubes following their own protocols. For TCRbeta analysis, collaborators shipped samples in one of three forms: frozen whole blood, isolated PBMCs, or DNA extracted from either of those sample types. This sample was taken from a study of blood T cell repertoires in COVID-19 (TCRdb year 2020). Regarding the research as a whole: Samples covering the acute and convalescent phases of COVID-19 were provided by collaborators in the United States, Italy and Spain. Samples were obtained from the ongoing ImmuneRACE study (first 160 participants) and from 1,254 subjects provided by 6 global collaborators. The sample metadata nearly always contained a de-identified subject ID, COVID-19 status, age in years and sex. The prospective study material was composed of cDNA or gDNA derived from T cells, B-cell-depleted T cells, or PBMCs. Where available, HLA class I and class II types were obtained from metadata supplied by the sample provider rather than from assay-based typing. The repertoires were made available in a free public database intended to serve as a resource for research on the immune response to SARS-CoV-2. Deeply sampled blood TCRbeta repertoires from subjects exposed to, actively infected with, or recovered from COVID-19 were included in the dataset.

Results the study describes overall, beyond this receptor: Clinical and demographic metadata were provided uncurated, with the amount varying by source and participant.

The sequencing input was peripheral blood. The TCR sequence derives from a man aged 40-50 years who had recovered from COVID-19. This sequence uses TRBV5-6 and TRBJ1-2; 7 junctional bases match TRBD1. The CDR3 amino acid sequence is: CASSSQGQPDYGYTF. The DNA sequence is as follows: TGTGCCAGCAGCTCGCAGGGACAGCCCGACTATGGCTACACCTTC.